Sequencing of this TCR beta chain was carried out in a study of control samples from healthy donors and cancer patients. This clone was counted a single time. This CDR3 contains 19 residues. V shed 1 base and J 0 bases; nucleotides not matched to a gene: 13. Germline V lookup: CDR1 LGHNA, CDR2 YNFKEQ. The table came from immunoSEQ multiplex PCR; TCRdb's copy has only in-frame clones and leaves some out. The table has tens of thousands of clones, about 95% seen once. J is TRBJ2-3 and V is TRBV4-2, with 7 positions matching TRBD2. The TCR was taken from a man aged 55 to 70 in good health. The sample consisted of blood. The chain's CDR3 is CASSQARTGASGSTDTQYF. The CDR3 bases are TGTGCCAGCAGCCAAGCGAGAACTGGGGCTAGCGGAAGCACAGATACGCAGTATTTT.